Each of the 18 T cell receptor beta chains below was sequenced from the same sample in a study of blood T cell repertoires in COVID-19. Assay: immunoSEQ multiplex PCR; the TCRdb copy retains only in-frame clones and omits some. The data hold about 76,000 clones, with 90% observed a single time. The sequencing input was peripheral blood. All receptors come from a man in his forties or fifties with acute or convalescent COVID-19.

As regards this clone: The same CDR3 arises from other DNA sequences in this sample as well. The rearrangement joins TRBV9 to TRBJ2-3; tentative D call: TRBD1 (6 bases). Trimming took off 0 bases at V and 0 bases at J, with 11 bases between the two ends. Germline assignment: CDR1 SGDLS and CDR2 YYNGEE. The CDR3 contains 16 residues. Here the CDR3 reads CASSVGRGSSTDTQYF. Here the CDR3 DNA reads TGTGCCAGCAGCGTAGGCAGGGGCTCTAGCACAGATACGCAGTATTTT. Looking up the rest from reference TRBV9 and TRBJ2-3 gives the full variable domain: DSGVTQTPKHLITATGQRVTLRCSPRSGDLSVYWYQQSLDQGLQFLIQYYNGEERAKGNILERFSAQQFPDLHSELNLSSLELGDSALYFCASSVGRGSSTDTQYFGPGTRLTVL.

This clone was recorded only once. The V gene is TRBV9, the J gene TRBJ1-5; TRBD1 matches at 9 bases. Germline V gives CDR1 SGDLS, CDR2 YYNGEE. The junction had 6 bases not matched to a gene; V was cut back by 4 bases and J by 4 bases. The CDR3 has 15 amino acids. In DNA, the CDR3 is TGTGCCAGCAGCCCTACAGGGGGCCTGAATCAGCCCCAGCATTTT. Translated, it gives CASSPTGGLNQPQHF.

The CDR3 sequence: CASSLGQALVEAFF. The CDR3 coding sequence is TGCGCCAGCAGCCTGGGACAGGCCCTGGTTGAAGCTTTCTTT. The rearrangement links TRBV5-1 to TRBJ1-1, with 8 positions matching TRBD1. The CDR3 is 14 residues long. V lost 4 bases and J lost 7; bases outside the gene matches: 9. Germline-derived CDR1 and CDR2 are SGHRS and YFSETQ.

Here the CDR3 reads CASTTEEGGDLGYNEQFF. Here the CDR3 DNA reads TGCGCCAGCACGACAGAGGAGGGCGGGGACTTAGGATACAATGAGCAGTTCTTC. The chain employs TRBV5-1 and TRBJ2-1; TRBD2 might be the D (6 bases). The CDR3 length is 18 residues. Per germline, CDR1 SGHRS and CDR2 YFSETQ. V was pared by 6 bases and J by 4 bases, with 26 bases between.

The genes are TRBV4-1 and TRBJ1-2; D uncertain. This CDR3 has 14 residues. Trimming left V 0 bases short and J 2 bases short, with 7 bases between. Germline V lookup: CDR1 MGHRA, CDR2 YSYEKL. CDR3 amino acids: CASSQDPRNYGYTF. The CDR3 DNA reads as TGCGCCAGCAGCCAAGATCCCAGGAACTATGGCTACACCTTC.

The V gene is TRBV19, the J gene TRBJ1-5; no clear D gene. This CDR3 is built from 14 residues. The V gene's germline CDR1 is LNHDA and CDR2 SQIVND (reference sequence). V dropped 7 bases and J dropped 1 base, with 11 bases sitting between them. The CDR3 protein is CASTATGSNQPQHF. CDR3 coding DNA: TGTGCCAGTACCGCCACCGGGAGCAATCAGCCCCAGCATTTT.

The chain is built from TRBV27 and TRBJ1-2, with 10 bases fitting TRBD1. The CDR3 has 15 residues. CDR1 MNHEY and CDR2 SMNVEV come from the germline V gene (reference sequence). Germline trimming cut 6 bases from V and 2 bases from J; bases unmatched to any gene: 6. CDR3 protein: CASRRGGQGNYGYTF. The CDR3 region has the DNA TGTGCCAGCAGGCGGGGGGGACAGGGGAACTATGGCTACACCTTC.

V gene TRBV12-5 combines with J gene TRBJ2-2, with 11 bases identical to TRBD2. The CDR3 is made up of 18 amino acids. CDR1 is LGHNT, CDR2 FRNRAP, per germline. J lost 1 base, V lost 3 bases, and 7 bases had no gene match. DNA for the CDR3: TGTGCTAGTGGTTTCGAAAGGGGACTAGCGGTGAACACCGGGGAGCTGTTTTTT. It codes for CASGFERGLAVNTGELFF.

The chain has TRBV5-1 and TRBJ2-1; 7 bases agree with TRBD2. Germline V gives CDR1 SGHRS, CDR2 YFSETQ. CDR3 size: 15 residues. V shed 2 bases and J 4 bases; nucleotides not matched to a gene: 6. The CDR3 reads CASSLGGSVYNEQFF. For the CDR3, the DNA is TGCGCCAGCAGCTTAGGCGGGAGTGTTTACAATGAGCAGTTCTTC.

The V call is TRBV6-5, the J call TRBJ2-2; TRBD2 matches 7 bases. In germline, CDR1 is MNHEY, CDR2 SVGAGI. The V and J ends lost 6 bases and 6 bases, in that order; junction bases with no gene match: 10. The CDR3 contains 15 residues. The CDR3 is CASRMGGGRAGELFF. CDR3 bases: TGTGCCAGCAGGATGGGCGGGGGAAGGGCCGGGGAGCTGTTTTTT.

This chain joins TRBV3-1 (or the pseudogene TRBV3-2) and TRBJ2-5; 10 nucleotides line up with TRBD2. Trimming cost V 3 bases and J 5 bases; bases outside gene matches: 12. The CDR3 is 17 amino acids. Germline V gives CDR1 LGHDT, CDR2 YNNKEL (reference sequence). The DNA of the CDR3 is TGTGCCAGCAGCCATCCCTACAGCGGGAGGGCCCGGGAGACCCAGTACTTC. Amino acid sequence: CASSHPYSGRARETQYF.

This sequence joins TRBV20-1 and TRBJ1-1; D gene unclear. CDR3 length equals 11 residues. Between the trimmed V and J ends, which lost 5 bases and 5 bases, there was a span of 9 bases. Per germline, CDR1 DFQATT and CDR2 SNEGSKA (reference sequence). The chain's CDR3 is CSARGRTEAFF. The CDR3 bases are TGCAGTGCTCGAGGGAGGACTGAAGCTTTCTTT.

This sequence joins TRBV6-2 or TRBV6-3 and TRBJ1-5; perhaps TRBD1 as D (6 bases). V lost 0 bases, J lost 0 bases, and 15 bases lay in between. The CDR3 consists of 18 residues. CDR1 and CDR2 from the germline V gene are MNHEY and SVGEGT. In nucleotides, the CDR3 is TGTGCCAGCAGTTACTCCCCCAGGACGACAGGTAGCAATCAGCCCCAGCATTTT. This encodes CASSYSPRTTGSNQPQHF.

The chain couples TRBV19 to TRBJ1-2; TRBD1 is a possible D gene (6 bases). Trimming took 9 bases from V and 3 from J, leaving 35 bases between them. The CDR3 length is 20 residues. Germline V gene data show CDR1 as LNHDA and CDR2 as SQIVND (reference sequence). CDR3 loop: CASLETGMRGISPGYYGYTF. CDR3 DNA sequence: TGTGCCAGCCTAGAAACAGGGATGAGGGGCATTTCCCCCGGCTACTATGGCTACACCTTC.

This clone has more than one count but fewer than ten. The chain joins TRBV27 to TRBJ1-4, with TRBD1 matching over 12 bases. Germline CDR1 is MNHEY and CDR2 is SMNVEV (reference sequence). J lost 5 bases, V lost 6 bases, and 1 base had no gene match. The CDR3 extends over 14 amino acids. The CDR3 spells CASSGTGGNEKLFF. CDR3 in DNA: TGTGCCAGCAGCGGGACAGGGGGCAATGAAAAACTGTTTTTT. Full variable domain (missing parts from reference TRBV27 and TRBJ1-4): EAQVTQNPRYLITVTGKKLTVTCSQNMNHEYMSWYRQDPGLGLRQIYYSMNVEVTDKGDVPEGYKVSRKEKRNFPLILESPSPNQTSLYFCASSGTGGNEKLFFGSGTQLSVL.

The chain carries TRBV10-2 and TRBJ2-5; D ambiguous. The germline gives CDR1 WSHSY, CDR2 SAAADI. V was trimmed by 3 bases and J by 0 bases, leaving 5 bases between them. The CDR3 is 13 residues long. CDR3 residues: CASSDQYQETQYF. The CDR3 DNA reads as TGCGCCAGCAGTGACCAGTACCAAGAGACCCAGTACTTC.

The rearrangement joins TRBV6-5 to TRBJ2-1, with D hard to call. The CDR3 is made up of 13 amino acids. Germline V gene lookup returns CDR1 MNHEY and CDR2 SVGAGI. V was clipped by 8 bases and J by 0 bases, with 8 bases between them. The CDR3 region is CASPRSSYNEQFF. CDR3 DNA sequence: TGTGCCAGCCCCCGGAGCTCCTACAATGAGCAGTTCTTC.

The V gene is TRBV14, the J gene TRBJ2-3; TRBD2 matches 7 bases. V shed 3 bases, J shed 5 bases, and the junction held 11 bases outside the gene matches. Germline V gene lookup returns CDR1 SGHDN and CDR2 FVKESK. The CDR3 is 16 amino acids. CDR3 amino acids: CASSHGPRSGGDTQYF. Written as DNA, the CDR3 is TGTGCCAGCAGCCACGGCCCTAGATCGGGAGGAGATACGCAGTATTTT.